This TCR beta chain was sequenced for a study of T cell responses to AZD1222 COVID-19 vaccine. General study findings and limits: White British people made up most donors, females outnumbered males, and clonal diversity was possibly underestimated. Researchers report vaccine-associated CD4 TCRs spanning spike, with dominance at 160-218 and 743-854. Spike-specific TCR depth and breadth grew after two AZD1222 doses.

The protocol was immunoSEQ multiplex PCR, while the TCRdb copy is restricted to in-frame clones and leaves out a portion. This repertoire shows approximately 200,000 clones, just over 90% found once; its top ten account for around 3.5%. To note about this clone: What it binds is unknown.

Analyses pooled second doses at about 4 or about 12 weeks. Trimming shortened V by 5 bases and J by 2 bases, and 15 bases separated the two germline ends. Germline V gene sequence: CDR1 MRHNA, CDR2 SNTAGT. The CDR3 consists of 15 residues. Sample: peripheral blood, taken 28 days after the second AZD1222 dose. The gene calls are TRBV6-4 and TRBJ1-2, with D hard to call. This TCR was recovered from an adult who received the AZD1222 COVID-19 vaccine. The CDR3 nucleotides read TGTGCCAGCAGTTTCGACACCTCCGGGAACTATGGCTACACCTTC. It specifies CASSFDTSGNYGYTF.